Listed below are T cell receptor beta chains from one sample, sequenced in a study of CD8+ T cells in alopecia areata. Data came from immunoSEQ multiplex PCR; TCRdb stores just in-frame clones and leaves some out. The sample has 250,000 to 350,000 clones; approximately 60% are singletons. The sequencing used CD4+ T cells sorted from blood, collected at week 52, from a patient treated with tofacitinib. These receptors originate from a human donor with alopecia areata. CDR3s include the opening cysteine and the closing phenylalanine or tryptophan. Fields, in order: clone size, J gene, D gene, V gene, CDR3 DNA, CDR3 protein. The D gene is left open where the match is weak. Size values are once, few and many counts, or a class for expanded clones, and some rows have none.

>-|TRBJ2-5|TRBD1|TRBV29-1
TGCAGCGTTGGGACAGGGCCGCAAGAGACCCAGTACTTC
CSVGTGPQETQYF
>-|TRBJ1-2|-|TRBV4-1
TGCGCCAGCACCCCGACAGCGGCCGTCTATGGCTACACCTTC
CASTPTAAVYGYTF
>-|TRBJ2-2|-|TRBV4-3
TGCGCCAGCAGCCAGCGGGTGAACACCGGGGAGCTGTTTTTT
CASSQRVNTGELFF
>-|TRBJ2-7|-|TRBV18
TGTGCCAGCTCACTCCGCTCCTACGAGCAGTACTTC
CASSLRSYEQYF
>-|TRBJ2-7|TRBD1|TRBV19
TGTGCCAGTAGGAGCACAGGGGGCGCCGAGCAGTACTTC
CASRSTGGAEQYF
>-|TRBJ1-4|-|TRBV30
TGTGCCTGGAGTGGAGATAATGAAAAACTGTTTTTT
CAWSGDNEKLFF
>-|TRBJ2-1|-|TRBV2
TGTGCCAGCAGTACGGTTGATGAGCAGTTCTTC
CASSTVDEQFF
>-|TRBJ1-2|-|TRBV29-1
TGCAGCGTTGCAGGGGACTATGGCTACACCTTC
CSVAGDYGYTF
>once|TRBJ1-2|-|TRBV25-1
TGTGCCAGCAGTGATTTTGGAAACCGTCCTGCCGGCTACACCTTC
CASSDFGNRPAGYTF
>few|TRBJ2-1|-|TRBV7-7
TGTGCTAGCAGCCCAAGTCCCACAGTACACTACAATGAGCAGTTCTTC
CASSPSPTVHYNEQFF
>-|TRBJ2-3|TRBD2|TRBV6-5
TGTGCCAGCAGTCCTTGGGCGGGAGTTACAGATACGCAGTATTTT
CASSPWAGVTDTQYF
>few|TRBJ2-5|-|TRBV7-3
TGTGCCAGCAGCTTAACGTCCCGAGAGACCCAGTACTTC
CASSLTSRETQYF
>-|TRBJ2-4|TRBD2|TRBV9
TGTGCCAGCAGCCCCGGACTAGCCGAAAACATTCAGTACTTC
CASSPGLAENIQYF
>-|TRBJ1-1|-|TRBV6-5
TGTGCCAGCAGTTACGGGGGCTGGGCTGAAGCTTTCTTT
CASSYGGWAEAFF
>-|TRBJ1-2|TRBD1|TRBV29-1
TGCAGCGCCCGGACAGGGTCCGCATTGGGCTATGGCTACACCTTC
CSARTGSALGYGYTF
>-|TRBJ2-7|-|TRBV2
TGTGCCAGCAGTGCAAATGAGGGAGATGAGCAGTACTTC
CASSANEGDEQYF
>few|TRBJ2-7|TRBD1|TRBV15
TGTGCCACCAGCAGAGATCTTTTAGGACAGGGGGACTACGAGCAGTACTTC
CATSRDLLGQGDYEQYF